This TCR beta chain was sequenced for a study of CD8 T cells in ankylosing spondylitis. TCRdb processed the 5' RACE reads anew with MiXCR; each CDR3 protein has one entry. The sample lists some 42,000 distinct CDR3 sequences; 2.5% to 3.5% were seen once. Study-wide results and limits: Disease-linked clones proved CD8+ and comparatively uncommon in peripheral blood. Within matched ankylosing spondylitis synovial fluid, disease-linked clones were reportedly significantly enriched. A TCR beta motif of 8 or 9 highly homologous variants appeared characteristic of ankylosing spondylitis blood.

This clonotype was seen repeatedly, ten times or more. Its antigen is currently unknown. CDR3 length: 14 amino acids. V lost 3 bases and J 4 bases, leaving 13 bases between the germline ends. Per germline, CDR1 SGDLS and CDR2 YYNGEE. What was sequenced was blood, either unsorted or a sorted T cell fraction (not recorded which). The J gene is TRBJ1-1, the V gene TRBV9; D perhaps matches TRBD1 (5 bases). The receptor comes from a male donor with ankylosing spondylitis or in good health (not recorded which). The DNA of the CDR3 is TGTGCCAGCAGCGCGCGGCAAGGGGCCACTGAAGCTTTCTTT. It translates to CASSARQGATEAFF.